The next 24 T cell receptor beta chains were all read from a single sample in a study of graft-versus-host responses after intestinal transplantation. The method was immunoSEQ multiplex PCR; TCRdb's version includes in-frame clones alone and lacks a portion of them. This sample has around 31,000 clones; around 83% occur once, and the top ten carry 15% to 20%. No cognate antigen is known for these TCRs. Sample: unstimulated CD8+ T cells sorted from spleen or lymph node cells, taken before intestinal transplant. These receptors were taken from a human donor who received an intestinal transplant.

V usage is TRBV2 and J usage is TRBJ2-1, with 9 bases fitting TRBD2. The CDR3 length is 17 residues. The germline V gene has CDR1 SNHLY and CDR2 FYNNEI. After removal of 3 bases from V and 9 bases from J, the junction contained 15 bases not matched to a gene. DNA of the CDR3: TGTGCCAGCAGTGAGGCTCTGAGACTAGCGGATCTGGGTGAGCAGTTCTTC. It specifies CASSEALRLADLGEQFF.

V gene TRBV10-2 combines with J gene TRBJ2-6; 7 bases match TRBD1. This CDR3 is built from 16 residues. The germline V gene encodes CDR1 WSHSY and CDR2 SAAADI. Trimming took 5 bases from V and 0 from J; bases not matched to a gene: 4. In DNA, the CDR3 is TGCGCCAGCAGTCCTGACAGGGTCTCTGGGGCCAACGTCCTGACTTTC. Its protein is CASSPDRVSGANVLTF.

This clone was found a few times. V gene TRBV2 combines with J gene TRBJ2-7; no clear D. This CDR3 comprises 12 residues. Trimming took off 6 bases at V and 3 bases at J, with 9 bases between the two ends. Germline V gene sequence: CDR1 SNHLY, CDR2 FYNNEI. In DNA form, the CDR3 reads TGTGCCAGCAGCTCCCCCGTCTACGAGCAGTACTTC. Translating it yields CASSSPVYEQYF.

The J gene is TRBJ1-1, the V gene TRBV7-9, with D perhaps TRBD1 (6 bases). Germline loops: CDR1 SEHNR, CDR2 FQNEAQ (reference sequence). The V end was cut by 7 bases, the J end by 7 bases, with 13 bases between. CDR3 length equals 12 residues. The CDR3 sequence is CASIEGDLEAFF. In DNA, the CDR3 is TGTGCCAGCATTGAGGGGGACCTTGAAGCTTTCTTT.

The sample holds a few counts of this clone. V and J are TRBV19 and TRBJ1-2, with D uncertain. V lost 2 bases to trimming and J lost 3 bases, with 19 bases between them. This CDR3 has 17 residues. The germline gives CDR1 LNHDA, CDR2 SQIVND (reference sequence). The CDR3 DNA is TGTGCCAGTAGTATAATATACAGCATCCGAACCTACTATGGCTACACCTTC. It is translated as CASSIIYSIRTYYGYTF.

This chain's CDR3 is CASSPGPGLGFYEQYF. CDR3 DNA sequence: TGCGCCAGCAGCCCCGGCCCGGGACTTGGGTTCTACGAGCAGTACTTC. V usage is TRBV4-1 and J usage is TRBJ2-7; a possible D gene is TRBD2 (6 bases). CDR1 and CDR2 (germline): MGHRA, YSYEKL. The CDR3 has 16 amino acids. V lost 4 bases and J 3 bases, leaving 19 bases between the germline ends.

A single count supports this clone. V is TRBV15 and J is TRBJ2-4; 7 bases align to TRBD1. V lost 5 bases to trimming and J lost 2 bases; unmatched junction nucleotides: 3. The length of the CDR3 is 14 residues. Germline V gives CDR1 LNHNV, CDR2 YYDKDF (reference sequence). In DNA, the CDR3 is TGTGCCACCAGCTCGACAGGGCCCAAAAACATTCAGTACTTC. Amino acid sequence: CATSSTGPKNIQYF.

V gene TRBV28 combines with J gene TRBJ2-3, with 13 bases matching TRBD2. This CDR3 region has 14 residues. Per the germline V gene, CDR1 is MDHEN and CDR2 is SYDVKM. J gave up 5 bases and V 8 bases, and 4 bases lay outside the gene matches. The DNA for the CDR3 is TGTGCCAGCGGACTAGCGGGAGTGATAGATACGCAGTATTTT. It specifies CASGLAGVIDTQYF. Full variable domain (outside the CDR3, taken from reference TRBV28 and TRBJ2-3): DVKVTQSSRYLVKRTGEKVFLECVQDMDHENMFWYRQDPGLGLRLIYFSYDVKMKEKGDIPEGYSVSREKKERFSLILESASTNQTSMYLCASGLAGVIDTQYFGPGTRLTVL.

The chain has TRBV27 and TRBJ2-7; 10 nucleotides align to TRBD2. This CDR3 has 14 amino acids. The V segment lost 3 bases and the J segment 4 bases; nucleotides outside the gene matches: 3. Germline CDR1 is MNHEY and CDR2 is SMNVEV (reference sequence). CDR3 in amino acids: CASSLVAGGYEQYF. CDR3 coding DNA: TGTGCCAGCAGTTTGGTAGCGGGAGGTTACGAGCAGTACTTC.

This clone was detected a few times. The chain employs TRBV28 and TRBJ2-1, with TRBD1 identical over 8 bases. Germline lookup yields CDR1 MDHEN and CDR2 SYDVKM. The V gene end was trimmed by 6 bases and the J gene end by 3 bases; junction bases not matched to a gene: 4. The CDR3 has 14 residues. The CDR3 DNA is TGTGCCAGCAGCGCAGGGGGCGTCTACAATGAGCAGTTCTTC. It codes for CASSAGGVYNEQFF.

The chain carries TRBV28 and TRBJ2-1, with TRBD2 as a possible D gene (6 bases). There are 16 residues in the CDR3. V was cut by 4 bases and J by 8 bases, with 21 bases left in between. Germline CDR1 reads MDHEN; CDR2 reads SYDVKM. The CDR3 DNA is TGTGCCAGCAGTTCGAGACTAGATACCATGAGGGATGAGCAGTTCTTC. Its translation: CASSSRLDTMRDEQFF.

The rearrangement uses TRBV7-9 and TRBJ2-1; TRBD1 might be the D (5 bases). The CDR3 runs 13 residues. The germline V and J ends were trimmed by 1 base and 7 bases, with 8 bases remaining between them. The germline V gene has CDR1 SEHNR and CDR2 FQNEAQ (reference sequence). The CDR3 reads CASSLVHRNEQFF. The CDR3 DNA follows: TGTGCCAGCAGCTTAGTCCACAGGAATGAGCAGTTCTTC.

The rearrangement links TRBV13 to TRBJ1-3; TRBD1 is a possible D gene (5 bases). There are 13 residues in the CDR3. Deletions cut 6 bases from V and 7 bases from J, with 13 bases between. CDR1 is PRHDT and CDR2 is FYEKMQ in the germline V gene (reference sequence). The CDR3 DNA is TGTGCCAGCAGTTCTAGGACACGGAACACCATATATTTT. As protein: CASSSRTRNTIYF. Complete variable domain (other parts from reference TRBV13 and TRBJ1-3): AAGVIQSPRHLIKEKRETATLKCYPIPRHDTVYWYQQGPGQDPQFLISFYEKMQSDKGSIPDRFSAQQFSDYHSELNMSSLELGDSALYFCASSSRTRNTIYFGEGSWLTVV.

This clone occurred a few times. The rearrangement links TRBV11-2 to TRBJ2-5; the match to TRBD2 covers 9 bases. Looked up from germline, CDR1 is SGHAT and CDR2 is FQNNGV. The CDR3 runs to 15 residues. The J segment lost 0 bases and the V segment lost 8 bases, leaving 7 bases of the junction unmatched. The CDR3 region has the DNA TGTGCCAGCCGAAGTACTAGCGGGTACCAAGAGACCCAGTACTTC. It specifies CASRSTSGYQETQYF. The complete variable domain, with remaining parts taken from reference TRBV11-2 and TRBJ2-5, reads EAGVAQSPRYKIIEKRQSVAFWCNPISGHATLYWYQQILGQGPKLLIQFQNNGVVDDSQLPKDRFSAERLKGVDSTLKIQPAKLEDSAVYLCASRSTSGYQETQYFGPGTRLLVL.

This clone was seen just once. The chain recombines TRBV28 with TRBJ2-2; D remains unclear. The CDR3 is 13 amino acids. V was clipped by 6 bases and J by 3 bases, with 8 bases between them. CDR1 is MDHEN and CDR2 is SYDVKM in the germline V gene. CDR3 nucleotides: TGTGCCAGCAGCGATACTTACACCGGGGAGCTGTTTTTT. This translates into CASSDTYTGELFF.

The chain carries TRBV4-1 and TRBJ1-2; the D gene is possibly TRBD1 (6 bases). The CDR3 consists of 13 residues. The V and J ends lost 1 base and 7 bases respectively, with 10 bases between them. Per the germline V gene, CDR1 is MGHRA and CDR2 is YSYEKL. The DNA of the CDR3 is TGCGCCAGCAGCCAAGTTGACAGGAGTGGCTACACCTTC. Translation: CASSQVDRSGYTF.

This chain connects TRBV9 to TRBJ2-5, with 7 positions matching TRBD2. The CDR3 covers 14 residues. Trimming took 0 bases from V and 6 from J; bases not matched to a gene: 5. Germline loops: CDR1 SGDLS, CDR2 YYNGEE. The CDR3 coding sequence is TGTGCCAGCAGCGTAGCGGGAGGTGAAAAGACCCAGTACTTC. This gives the protein CASSVAGGEKTQYF.

The gene calls are TRBV5-4 and TRBJ2-1; 9 bases agree with TRBD2. This CDR3 comprises 19 residues. Germline V gives CDR1 SGHNT, CDR2 YYREEE (reference sequence). Losses at the gene ends were 2 bases for V and 3 bases for J; bases not matched to a gene: 15. The CDR3 protein is CASSFMMRGGAPDYNEQFF. The CDR3 nucleotides are TGTGCCAGCAGCTTCATGATGCGGGGGGGGGCCCCAGACTACAATGAGCAGTTCTTC.

This clone appeared a single time. This chain links TRBV4-2 with TRBJ2-5, with D possibly being TRBD2 (5 bases). Germline lookup yields CDR1 LGHNA and CDR2 YNFKEQ. Trimming removed 4 bases from V and 1 base from J, with 10 bases in between. The CDR3 extends over 14 amino acids. The CDR3 DNA is TGTGCCAGCAGCCGCCTGGAGGCCCAAGAGACCCAGTACTTC. Encoded protein: CASSRLEAQETQYF.

The chain carries TRBV10-3 and TRBJ1-2, with D possibly TRBD1 on 5 matching bases. Trimming removed 6 bases at V and 4 bases at J, with 9 bases between. The CDR3 is made up of 12 amino acids. Germline-derived CDR1 and CDR2 are ENHRY and SYGVKD. CDR3 loop: CAISRESYGYTF. The CDR3 region has the DNA TGTGCCATCAGCAGGGAAAGCTATGGCTACACCTTC.

The chain couples TRBV10-3 to TRBJ2-7; TRBD1 aligns across 11 bases. The CDR3 runs to 15 residues. J lost 2 bases, V lost 2 bases, and 2 bases had no gene match. From germline, CDR1 is ENHRY and CDR2 SYGVKD. The CDR3 protein is CAISEPGQGAYEQYF. CDR3 coding DNA: TGTGCCATCAGTGAGCCGGGACAGGGGGCCTACGAGCAGTACTTC.

The chain uses TRBV18 and TRBJ2-7, with 7 bases aligning to TRBD1. The CDR3 length is 13 residues. Germline CDR1 and CDR2: KGHSH and LQKENI. J gave up 1 base and V 3 bases, and 0 bases lay outside the gene matches. CDR3 protein: CASSPTGSYEQYF. For the CDR3, the DNA is TGTGCCAGCTCACCGACAGGGTCCTACGAGCAGTACTTC.

The chain links TRBV27 to TRBJ2-5; D is undetermined. The CDR3 consists of 14 residues. Per the germline V gene, CDR1 is MNHEY and CDR2 is SMNVEV (reference sequence). V was shortened by 3 bases and J by 5 bases, with 13 bases between the two germline ends. This CDR3 is CASSFNDISETQYF. For the CDR3, the DNA is TGTGCCAGCAGTTTTAACGACATTTCGGAGACCCAGTACTTC.

This rearrangement joins TRBV21-1 to TRBJ2-7; the table's D call TRBD2 went unverified against the DNA. TRBV21-1 is a documented pseudogene. The CDR3 has 11 amino acids. Here the CDR3 reads CALPRGGVQYF. CDR3 nucleotides: TGTGCCCTACCAAGGGGAGGGGTGCAGTACTTC.